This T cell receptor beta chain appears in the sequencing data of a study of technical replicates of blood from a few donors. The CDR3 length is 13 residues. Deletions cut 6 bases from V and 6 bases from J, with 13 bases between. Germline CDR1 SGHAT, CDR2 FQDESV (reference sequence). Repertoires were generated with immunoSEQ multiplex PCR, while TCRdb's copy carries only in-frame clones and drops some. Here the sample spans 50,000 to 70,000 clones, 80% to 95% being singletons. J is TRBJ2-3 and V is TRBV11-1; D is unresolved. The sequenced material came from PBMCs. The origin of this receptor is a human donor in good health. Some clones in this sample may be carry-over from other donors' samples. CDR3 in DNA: TGTGCCAGCAGTCAGATCTCCGTGGATACGCAGTATTTT. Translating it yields CASSQISVDTQYF.